These 32 T cell receptor beta chains were sequenced from one sample in a study of T cells in narcolepsy. The protocol was immunoSEQ multiplex PCR, while the TCRdb copy is restricted to in-frame clones and leaves out a portion. The sample records approximately 28,000 clones, around 78% being singletons. The sequenced sample was CD45RA- memory CD4+ T cells from PBMCs. The receptors come from a human donor with narcolepsy.

The rearrangement joins TRBV5-4 to TRBJ1-2; 7 nucleotides match TRBD1. Germline loops: CDR1 SGHNT, CDR2 YYREEE (reference sequence). This CDR3 has 14 amino acids. V shed 4 bases and J 8 bases; nucleotides not matched to a gene: 11. CDR3 sequence (DNA): TGTGCCAGCAGCGGGGGACAGTCTTACAGCGGCTACACCTTC. This translates into CASSGGQSYSGYTF.

The chain is built from TRBV6-6 and TRBJ1-4; no clear D. Germline V gene sequence: CDR1 MNHNY, CDR2 SVGAGI (reference sequence). CDR3 length: 14 residues. Trimming stripped 2 bases from V and 2 bases from J, with 6 bases between. The chain's CDR3 is CASSYGPTNEKLFF. The CDR3 bases are TGTGCCAGCAGTTACGGGCCTACTAATGAAAAACTGTTTTTT.

The chain employs TRBV11-2 and TRBJ1-2, with unresolved D. Trimming removed 5 bases at V and 4 bases at J, with 14 bases between. This CDR3 is built from 14 residues. Germline V gene lookup returns CDR1 SGHAT and CDR2 FQNNGV. The DNA of the CDR3 is TGTGCCAGCAGCGGACGACGGTCCCTCTATGGCTACACCTTC. Translated: CASSGRRSLYGYTF.

The chain uses TRBV5-1 and TRBJ1-2; 10 positions agree with TRBD1. The germline gives CDR1 SGHRS, CDR2 YFSETQ. Trimming cost V 4 bases and J 7 bases; bases outside gene matches: 7. The CDR3 has 14 amino acids. CDR3 loop: CASSLDRGQSGYTF. CDR3 in DNA: TGCGCCAGCAGCCTCGACAGGGGGCAGAGTGGCTACACCTTC. Full variable domain (missing parts from reference TRBV5-1 and TRBJ1-2): KAGVTQTPRYLIKTRGQQVTLSCSPISGHRSVSWYQQTPGQGLQFLFEYFSETQRNKGNFPGRFSGRQFSNSRSEMNVSTLELGDSALYLCASSLDRGQSGYTFGSGTRLTVV.

The chain recombines TRBV5-6 with TRBJ2-3; D may be TRBD2 (6 bases). Trimming removed 1 base at V and 0 bases at J, with 9 bases between. The CDR3 covers 15 residues. CDR1 is SGHDT and CDR2 is YYEEEE in the germline V gene. The CDR3 sequence is CASSLLLASTDTQYF. CDR3 sequence (DNA): TGTGCCAGCAGCTTGCTACTAGCAAGCACAGATACGCAGTATTTT.

This clone has a single count. The CDR3 reads CASSFSDNQPQHF. The CDR3 DNA follows: TGTGCCAGCAGCTTTTCGGACAATCAGCCCCAGCATTTT. This chain uses TRBV7-9 with TRBJ1-5; D ambiguous. The V and J ends lost 3 bases and 3 bases respectively, with 6 bases between them. Germline CDR1 SEHNR, CDR2 FQNEAQ (reference sequence). The CDR3 covers 13 residues.

The chain links TRBV30 to TRBJ2-2; 10 positions agree with TRBD1. V was pared by 5 bases and J by 6 bases, with 9 bases of the junction left unmatched. The CDR3 loop spans 15 amino acids. Germline lookup yields CDR1 GTSNPN and CDR2 SVGIG (reference sequence). The CDR3 spells CAWVRDRGRAGELFF. In DNA form, the CDR3 reads TGTGCCTGGGTACGGGACAGGGGCAGGGCCGGGGAGCTGTTTTTT.

The chain couples TRBV6-1 to TRBJ2-1; 7 bases line up with TRBD1. With V trimmed by 3 bases and J by 7 bases, 6 bases remained unmatched. The CDR3 consists of 14 residues. Germline V lookup: CDR1 MNHNS, CDR2 SASEGT. The DNA for the CDR3 is TGTGCCAGCAGTGAGTCTGGCAGGGGGAATGAGCAGTTCTTC. Encoded protein: CASSESGRGNEQFF.

The V and J genes are TRBV27 and TRBJ1-1; the match to TRBD1 covers 7 bases. The junction had 9 bases not matched to a gene; V was cut back by 5 bases and J by 0 bases. This CDR3 region has 16 residues. Germline V CDR1 and CDR2: MNHEY, SMNVEV (reference sequence). In DNA form, the CDR3 reads TGTGCCAGCAGTACTCCGACAGGGCCCCTGAACACTGAAGCTTTCTTT. This gives the protein CASSTPTGPLNTEAFF.

This rearrangement joins TRBV18 to TRBJ1-1, with D uncertain. The CDR3 sequence is 15 residues long. V was shortened by 3 bases and J by 1 base, with 12 bases between the two germline ends. Per the germline V gene, CDR1 is KGHSH and CDR2 is LQKENI. CDR3 protein: CASSPADMSNTEAFF. The CDR3 DNA sequence: TGTGCCAGCTCACCTGCCGACATGTCGAACACTGAAGCTTTCTTT.

V and J are TRBV7-2 and TRBJ2-4; D is possibly TRBD1 (6 bases). The CDR3 has 14 residues. With 4 bases removed from V and 7 bases from J, the gap between germline ends came to 14 bases. Germline V gives CDR1 SGHTA, CDR2 FQGNSA. CDR3 protein: CASSYRDPNNIQYF. CDR3 sequence (DNA): TGTGCCAGCAGCTACAGGGACCCTAATAACATTCAGTACTTC. The variable domain in full, completed from reference TRBV7-2 and TRBJ2-4, reads GAGVSQSPSNKVTEKGKDVELRCDPISGHTALYWYRQSLGQGLEFLIYFQGNSAPDKSGLPSDRFSAERTGGSVSTLTIQRTQQEDSAVYLCASSYRDPNNIQYFGAGTRLSVL.

This clone was counted only a few times. The chain employs TRBV2 and TRBJ2-3; 7 nucleotides agree with TRBD1. The length of the CDR3 is 15 residues. Trimming took 4 bases from V and 7 from J; bases not matched to a gene: 11. Germline assignment: CDR1 SNHLY and CDR2 FYNNEI. Written as DNA, the CDR3 is TGTGCCAGCAGTGTGGAGACAGGGTCATTAAATACGCAGTATTTT. It codes for CASSVETGSLNTQYF.

This sequence joins TRBV5-1 and TRBJ2-3; D perhaps matches TRBD2 (6 bases). The V end lost 8 bases, the J end lost 0 bases, and 19 bases lay between the germline ends. CDR1 is SGHRS and CDR2 is YFSETQ in the germline V gene. The CDR3 is 16 residues long. The DNA for the CDR3 is TGCGCCAGTTATGTCCCTAGCGCCCCTAGCACAGATACGCAGTATTTT. Its translation is CASYVPSAPSTDTQYF.

This clone turned up a few times. The chain carries TRBV5-1 and TRBJ2-5; D possibly corresponds to TRBD2 (6 bases). Deletions cut 6 bases from V and 2 bases from J, with 14 bases between. There are 14 residues in the CDR3. Per the germline V gene, CDR1 is SGHRS and CDR2 is YFSETQ. This CDR3 reads CASTRGNRQETQYF. Written as DNA, the CDR3 is TGCGCCAGCACTCGGGGGAACCGTCAAGAGACCCAGTACTTC.

The gene calls are TRBV5-1 and TRBJ1-1, with unresolved D. Looked up from germline, CDR1 is SGHRS and CDR2 is YFSETQ. This CDR3 comprises 13 residues. Trimming took off 4 bases at V and 6 bases at J, with 13 bases between the two ends. CDR3 sequence: CASSTAGAAEAFF. The CDR3, as DNA: TGCGCCAGCAGCACCGCAGGAGCGGCTGAAGCTTTCTTT.

This clone turned up a few times. The CDR3 DNA sequence: TGTGCCAGCAGCTTAGTTCCAGGGAACACTGAAGCTTTCTTT. This sequence encodes CASSLVPGNTEAFF. The chain joins TRBV5-4 to TRBJ1-1; D is uncertain. V was trimmed by 2 bases and J by 1 base, leaving 9 bases between them. Germline V gene sequence: CDR1 SGHNT, CDR2 YYREEE (reference sequence). The length of the CDR3 is 14 residues.

This chain joins TRBV7-2 and TRBJ2-5, with D tentatively TRBD2 (5 bases). V gave up 5 bases and J gave up 2 bases, with 15 bases separating them. The length of the CDR3 is 15 residues. Germline-derived CDR1 and CDR2 are SGHTA and FQGNSA. CDR3 residues: CASSTPTGIQETQYF. The CDR3 region has the DNA TGTGCCAGCAGCACCCCCACCGGGATTCAAGAGACCCAGTACTTC.

The chain couples TRBV2 to TRBJ2-3; TRBD2 matches at 9 bases. J lost 4 bases, V lost 0 bases, and 8 bases had no gene match. The CDR3 length is 17 residues. CDR1 SNHLY and CDR2 FYNNEI come from the germline V gene. DNA for the CDR3: TGTGCCAGCAGTGAAGCCCTTGGGCGGGGGGGCTCAGATACGCAGTATTTT. Translating it yields CASSEALGRGGSDTQYF.

The chain couples TRBV11-3 to TRBJ1-5, with D tentatively TRBD1 (6 bases). Germline CDR1 is SGHNT and CDR2 is YENEEA. V was shortened by 6 bases and J by 0 bases, with 24 bases between the two germline ends. This CDR3 comprises 19 residues. The CDR3: CASSFWGPGRAYSNQPQHF. In DNA form, the CDR3 reads TGTGCCAGCAGTTTTTGGGGGCCGGGCAGAGCCTATAGCAATCAGCCCCAGCATTTT.

As concerns this clone: At one boundary the junction diverges from the germline segment, which might be a read error. The rearrangement joins TRBV20-1 to TRBJ2-3, with D unresolved. The CDR3 spans 10 residues. CDR1 and CDR2 from the germline V gene are DFQATT and SNEGSKA (reference sequence). The CDR3 DNA reads as TGCAGTGCCTACCACGGACCCCTATTGTTT. Translating it yields CSAYHGPLLF.

The gene calls are TRBV7-2 and TRBJ2-5; D possibly corresponds to TRBD2 (6 bases). Germline V lookup: CDR1 SGHTA, CDR2 FQGNSA. Trimming pared 1 base from V and 5 bases from J, leaving 11 bases between. This CDR3 has 14 amino acids. The CDR3 sequence: CASSLGGGRETQYF. The CDR3 nucleotides read TGTGCCAGCAGCTTAGGAGGAGGGAGGGAGACCCAGTACTTC.

The V and J genes are TRBV6-1 and TRBJ1-4; 11 positions match TRBD1. CDR1 is MNHNS, CDR2 SASEGT, per germline. The CDR3 is made up of 18 amino acids. V was clipped by 3 bases and J by 4 bases; unmatched bases: 10. The CDR3 region is CASSDAWDRGRRNEKLFF. The CDR3 nucleotides are TGTGCCAGCAGTGACGCCTGGGACAGGGGGAGACGTAATGAAAAACTGTTTTTT.

This clone was detected once. This chain connects TRBV30 to TRBJ2-5, with TRBD1 matching over 7 bases. Trimming took 4 bases from V and 5 from J; bases not matched to a gene: 10. Germline loops: CDR1 GTSNPN, CDR2 SVGIG (reference sequence). The CDR3 extends over 14 amino acids. CDR3 amino acids: CAWNKQGGGETQYF. The CDR3 nucleotides are TGTGCCTGGAACAAGCAAGGGGGCGGGGAGACCCAGTACTTC.

The table lists this clone with a count of one. The chain has TRBV5-8 and TRBJ2-2, with D tentatively TRBD2 (7 bases). The CDR3 loop spans 16 amino acids. Trimming removed 5 bases from V and 4 bases from J, with 18 bases in between. Germline-derived CDR1 and CDR2 are SGHTS and YDEGEE. CDR3 sequence reads: CASRGGAGLSTGELFF. The CDR3, as DNA: TGTGCCAGCAGGGGGGGGGCAGGGCTGAGCACCGGGGAGCTGTTTTTT.

V and J are TRBV6-5 and TRBJ2-3; a possible D gene is TRBD2 (5 bases). This CDR3 is built from 16 residues. Germline CDR1 MNHEY, CDR2 SVGAGI. Trimming took 0 bases from V and 3 from J, leaving 13 bases between them. CDR3 in amino acids: CASSYSGLAETDTQYF. Here the CDR3 DNA reads TGTGCCAGCAGTTACTCGGGCCTAGCAGAGACAGATACGCAGTATTTT.

The chain combines TRBV5-1 with TRBJ2-7, with TRBD2 matching 14 bases. CDR3 length equals 18 residues. V was pared by 2 bases and J by 1 base, with 8 bases of the junction left unmatched. Looked up from germline, CDR1 is SGHRS and CDR2 is YFSETQ. Here the CDR3 reads CASSLHGTSGGNSYEQYF. CDR3 coding DNA: TGCGCCAGCAGCTTACACGGGACTAGCGGGGGAAATTCCTACGAGCAGTACTTC.

CDR3 protein: CASSLVKVNYGYTF. CDR3 DNA sequence: TGTGCCAGCAGCTTAGTGAAGGTTAACTATGGCTACACCTTC. This chain uses TRBV7-2 with TRBJ1-2, with unresolved D. The ends were cut back, 1 base at V and 1 base at J, with 7 bases in the middle. Germline V gene data show CDR1 as SGHTA and CDR2 as FQGNSA. The CDR3 has 14 amino acids.

The gene calls are TRBV7-3 and TRBJ1-2; 8 bases agree with TRBD1. Germline loops: CDR1 SGHTA, CDR2 FQGTGA. The CDR3 sequence is 15 residues long. V lost 0 bases to trimming and J lost 8 bases; unmatched junction nucleotides: 8. The CDR3 loop reads CASSLTPDRGAGYTF. The DNA of the CDR3 is TGTGCCAGCAGCTTAACGCCAGACAGGGGAGCGGGCTACACCTTC. Variable domain in full (rest from reference TRBV7-3 and TRBJ1-2): GAGVSQTPSNKVTEKGKYVELRCDPISGHTALYWYRQSLGQGPEFLIYFQGTGAADDSGLPNDRFFAVRPEGSVSTLKIQRTERGDSAVYLCASSLTPDRGAGYTFGSGTRLTVV.

CDR3 residues: CASSFSRGQPQHF. CDR3 coding DNA: TGTGCCAGCAGCTTCTCCAGGGGCCAGCCCCAGCATTTT. The chain carries TRBV7-3 and TRBJ1-5, with a weak D call TRBD1 (6 bases). The CDR3 runs 13 residues. V lost 3 bases to trimming and J lost 7 bases, with 10 bases between them. Germline-derived CDR1 and CDR2 are SGHTA and FQGTGA.

V usage is TRBV5-1 and J usage is TRBJ2-5, with a tentative D call TRBD2 (5 bases). Trimming removed 5 bases from V and 2 bases from J, with 13 bases in between. This CDR3 has 14 residues. The germline CDR1 and CDR2 sequences are SGHRS and YFSETQ. CDR3 sequence: CASRSSREQETQYF. The CDR3 DNA reads as TGCGCCAGCAGATCATCCCGGGAACAAGAGACCCAGTACTTC.

This rearrangement joins TRBV10-1 to TRBJ2-7, with D possibly called TRBD1 or TRBD2 (5 bases each). The CDR3 sequence is 15 residues long. Germline CDR1 WNHNN, CDR2 SYGVQD (reference sequence). Trimming removed 6 bases from V and 6 bases from J, with 21 bases in between. The chain's CDR3 is CASSPGTAVWGEQYF. In DNA form, the CDR3 reads TGCGCCAGCAGCCCCGGGACCGCCGTATGGGGCGAGCAGTACTTC.

V and J are TRBV10-1 and TRBJ2-2; D is unresolved. V lost 3 bases and J lost 7, with 6 bases in between. Germline V CDR1 and CDR2: WNHNN, SYGVQD (reference sequence). CDR3 length equals 12 residues. CDR3 in DNA: TGCGCCAGCAGTGACGGCCACGGGGAGCTGTTTTTT. It codes for CASSDGHGELFF.